Below are 22 T cell receptor beta chains sequenced from a single sample in a study of beta chain features in type 1 diabetes. The entirety of the isolated RNA underwent reverse transcription, so expressed TCRB transcripts were sequenced. This table comes from immunoSEQ multiplex PCR, and its TCRdb copy is limited to in-frame clones, with some not included. The sample records a few hundred thousand clones, more than 11% being singletons. What was sequenced was naive CD4+ T cells from blood. These receptors were collected from a young man in good health.

The chain is built from TRBV2 and TRBJ2-5; D is uncertain. The CDR3 is made up of 12 amino acids. V lost 6 bases and J lost 5, with 10 bases in between. Germline CDR1 reads SNHLY; CDR2 reads FYNNEI. CDR3 nucleotides: TGTGCCAGCAGAGCATTAGGGGAGACCCAGTACTTC. As protein: CASRALGETQYF.

This chain joins TRBV9 and TRBJ2-2, with 8 bases aligning to TRBD1. CDR3 length: 17 amino acids. Germline V gives CDR1 SGDLS, CDR2 YYNGEE. V lost 0 bases and J lost 5; bases outside the gene matches: 9. The CDR3, as DNA: TGTGCCAGCAGCGTAGCTGGGGGCAGGGGGCGAACCGGGGAGCTGTTTTTT. Translation: CASSVAGGRGRTGELFF.

The sample holds many counts of this clone. The chain joins TRBV15 to TRBJ2-2; 7 bases are shared with TRBD1. Germline V gene lookup returns CDR1 LNHNV and CDR2 YYDKDF (reference sequence). The CDR3 spans 13 residues. The trim removed 6 bases at V and 3 bases at J, leaving 1 base unmatched. In nucleotides, the CDR3 is TGTGCCACCAGGACAGGGCACACCGGGGAGCTGTTTTTT. Residues: CATRTGHTGELFF.

This clone appeared a few times. The chain links TRBV7-2 to TRBJ2-5, with a weak D call TRBD2 (5 bases). There are 15 residues in the CDR3. Germline CDR1 SGHTA, CDR2 FQGNSA. V was trimmed by 1 base and J by 4 bases, leaving 13 bases between them. DNA of the CDR3: TGTGCCAGCAGCTTAGTAGTGGGAGTGGGAGAGACCCAGTACTTC. It translates to CASSLVVGVGETQYF.

This clone showed up just a few times. V and J are TRBV6-4 and TRBJ2-3, with D perhaps assigned TRBD1 or TRBD2 (5 bases each). V shed 3 bases and J shed 1 base, with 11 bases lying between them. Germline CDR1 is MRHNA and CDR2 is SNTAGT. CDR3 length equals 15 residues. The CDR3 sequence: CASSEFGARTDTQYF. DNA for the CDR3: TGTGCCAGCAGTGAGTTCGGGGCTCGCACAGATACGCAGTATTTT.

This clone showed up just a few times. The CDR3 spells CASSQEGLAGNNEQFF. The CDR3 coding sequence is TGTGCCAGCAGCCAAGAAGGCCTAGCGGGAAACAATGAGCAGTTCTTC. This chain connects TRBV4-2 to TRBJ2-1; 9 nucleotides line up with TRBD2. This CDR3 has 16 amino acids. Germline CDR1 is LGHNA and CDR2 is YNFKEQ. Germline trimming cut 0 bases from V and 5 bases from J; bases unmatched to any gene: 5.

The table lists this clone with a few counts. The sample holds other DNA sequences that translate to the same CDR3. J is TRBJ2-6 and V is TRBV9; the D gene is possibly TRBD1 (6 bases). V dropped 0 bases and J dropped 2 bases, with 6 bases sitting between them. Germline CDR1 reads SGDLS; CDR2 reads YYNGEE. This CDR3 region has 15 residues. This CDR3 is CASSVAGAGANVLTF. The CDR3 nucleotides read TGTGCCAGCAGCGTAGCAGGGGCTGGGGCCAACGTCCTGACTTTC.

The sample holds a few counts of this clone. The chain employs TRBV18 and TRBJ2-3, with D perhaps TRBD1 (5 bases). Germline CDR1 is KGHSH and CDR2 is LQKENI. The V end lost 5 bases, the J end lost 4 bases, and 10 bases lay between the germline ends. The CDR3 loop spans 13 amino acids. The CDR3 spells CASSGQGSDTQYF. CDR3 in DNA: TGTGCCAGCTCAGGGCAGGGCTCAGATACGCAGTATTTT.

V is TRBV7-9 and J is TRBJ1-1; 7 bases match TRBD1. Germline V gene data show CDR1 as SEHNR and CDR2 as FQNEAQ (reference sequence). The CDR3 consists of 14 residues. With V trimmed by 1 base and J by 5 bases, 4 bases remained unmatched. CDR3: CASSLETGRTEAFF. The CDR3 region has the DNA TGTGCCAGCAGCTTAGAGACAGGGCGGACTGAAGCTTTCTTT.

The rearrangement uses TRBV30 and TRBJ2-5; 9 positions match TRBD2. The germline CDR1 and CDR2 sequences are GTSNPN and SVGIG (reference sequence). The V gene end was trimmed by 3 bases and the J gene end by 5 bases; junction bases not matched to a gene: 10. The CDR3 sequence is 15 residues long. CDR3 residues: CAWRRGSGSPETQYF. The CDR3 DNA sequence: TGTGCCTGGAGGCGGGGTAGCGGGAGCCCCGAGACCCAGTACTTC.

This clone was found a few times. This same CDR3 is encoded by further DNA sequences in the sample. The chain is built from TRBV7-2 and TRBJ2-3; 8 bases are shared with TRBD1. CDR3 length: 14 amino acids. The J segment lost 3 bases and the V segment lost 5 bases, leaving 4 bases of the junction unmatched. Looked up from germline, CDR1 is SGHTA and CDR2 is FQGNSA. CDR3: CASSPRTGTDTQYF. The CDR3 coding sequence is TGTGCCAGCAGCCCCAGGACAGGGACAGATACGCAGTATTTT.

This clone occurred a few times. This chain links TRBV12-5 with TRBJ1-4; D is unresolved. The CDR3 totals 12 residues. V was trimmed by 0 bases and J by 5 bases, leaving 1 base between them. Per the germline V gene, CDR1 is LGHNT and CDR2 is FRNRAP. In DNA, the CDR3 is TGTGCTAGTGGTTTGGTCAATGAAAAACTGTTTTTT. It specifies CASGLVNEKLFF. The complete variable domain, with remaining parts taken from reference TRBV12-5 and TRBJ1-4, reads DARVTQTPRHKVTEMGQEVTMRCQPILGHNTVFWYRQTMMQGLELLAYFRNRAPLDDSGMPKDRFSAEMPDATLATLKIQPSEPRDSAVYFCASGLVNEKLFFGSGTQLSVL.

This clone appeared a few times. The chain is built from TRBV7-9 and TRBJ1-5; D unresolved. Trimming left V 0 bases short and J 7 bases short, with 7 bases between. From germline, CDR1 is SEHNR and CDR2 FQNEAQ (reference sequence). The CDR3 has 13 amino acids. The CDR3 reads CASSLAGGQPQHF. CDR3 DNA: TGTGCCAGCAGCTTAGCTGGAGGGCAGCCCCAGCATTTT. The full variable domain, in which reference TRBV7-9 and TRBJ1-5 provide the parts outside the CDR3, is DTGVSQNPRHKITKRGQNVTFRCDPISEHNRLYWYRQTLGQGPEFLTYFQNEAQLEKSRLLSDRFSAERPKGSFSTLEIQRTEQGDSAMYLCASSLAGGQPQHFGDGTRLSIL.

Only a few counts were recorded for this clone. The rearrangement uses TRBV5-4 and TRBJ1-6; D unclear. This CDR3 contains 14 residues. V was cut by 0 bases and J by 6 bases, with 7 bases left in between. The germline V gene encodes CDR1 SGHNT and CDR2 YYREEE (reference sequence). CDR3 sequence reads: CASSLALGNSPLHF. The DNA for the CDR3 is TGTGCCAGCAGCTTGGCCCTCGGTAATTCACCCCTCCACTTT. The whole variable domain, filled in from reference TRBV5-4 and TRBJ1-6, reads ETGVTQSPTHLIKTRGQQVTLRCSSQSGHNTVSWYQQALGQGPQFIFQYYREEENGRGNFPPRFSGLQFPNYSSELNVNALELDDSALYLCASSLALGNSPLHFGNGTRLTVT.

The gene calls are TRBV30 and TRBJ1-1; 9 bases are a match to TRBD1. The germline V gene encodes CDR1 GTSNPN and CDR2 SVGIG (reference sequence). The length of the CDR3 is 17 residues. The junction had 12 bases not matched to a gene; V was cut back by 3 bases and J by 1 base. This CDR3 reads CAWSAWRPGQGNTEAFF. Here the CDR3 DNA reads TGTGCCTGGAGCGCGTGGCGTCCGGGACAGGGGAACACTGAAGCTTTCTTT.

This clone came up a few times. V usage is TRBV7-8 and J usage is TRBJ1-2; a weak D match, TRBD1 (6 bases). The CDR3 sequence is 14 residues long. Trimming took 3 bases from V and 4 from J, leaving 12 bases between them. CDR1 and CDR2 from the germline V gene are SGHVS and FQNEAQ. CDR3 in amino acids: CASSFTGGGYGYTF. The CDR3 region has the DNA TGTGCCAGCAGCTTTACCGGGGGCGGCTATGGCTACACCTTC.

This clone has only one observation. The rearrangement uses TRBV11-2 and TRBJ2-3, with 9 bases that match TRBD2. With V trimmed by 2 bases and J by 1 base, 4 bases remained unmatched. This CDR3 has 16 amino acids. Germline CDR1 SGHAT, CDR2 FQNNGV. The CDR3 DNA reads TGTGCCAGCAGCTTATTCGGCGGGGGGGGCACAGATACGCAGTATTTT. Translating gives CASSLFGGGGTDTQYF.

There are a few counts of this clone. The chain recombines TRBV7-2 with TRBJ1-4; the D is unclear. The CDR3 consists of 12 residues. Trimming removed 5 bases at V and 11 bases at J, with 12 bases between. Looked up from germline, CDR1 is SGHTA and CDR2 is FQGNSA. The CDR3 reads CASSPSGEKLFF. CDR3 DNA: TGTGCCAGCAGCCCCAGCGGGGAGAAACTGTTTTTT.

This clone was counted only a few times. The rearrangement links TRBV7-2 to TRBJ2-5; perhaps TRBD1 as D (5 bases). The V and J ends lost 3 bases and 3 bases respectively, with 8 bases between them. The CDR3 loop spans 13 amino acids. Germline CDR1 is SGHTA and CDR2 is FQGNSA. The CDR3 spells CASSFQGEETQYF. The CDR3, as DNA: TGTGCCAGCAGCTTCCAGGGTGAAGAGACCCAGTACTTC.

The V gene is TRBV5-4, the J gene TRBJ2-3; D is uncertain. With 6 bases removed from V and 2 bases from J, the gap between germline ends came to 10 bases. CDR1 and CDR2 (germline): SGHNT, YYREEE (reference sequence). The CDR3 is 13 amino acids. Here the CDR3 DNA reads TGTGCCAGCACCCTCCCCCTCACAGATACGCAGTATTTT. Protein sequence: CASTLPLTDTQYF. Complete variable domain (other parts from reference TRBV5-4 and TRBJ2-3): ETGVTQSPTHLIKTRGQQVTLRCSSQSGHNTVSWYQQALGQGPQFIFQYYREEENGRGNFPPRFSGLQFPNYSSELNVNALELDDSALYLCASTLPLTDTQYFGPGTRLTVL.

V gene TRBV29-1 combines with J gene TRBJ2-3; D unclear. CDR3 length: 13 residues. Germline CDR1 SQVTM, CDR2 ANQGSEA. Trimming shortened V by 0 bases and J by 6 bases, and 10 bases separated the two germline ends. The chain's CDR3 is CSVEELVRDTQYF. The CDR3 nucleotides read TGCAGCGTTGAAGAACTGGTTCGGGATACGCAGTATTTT.

The rearrangement joins TRBV28 to TRBJ2-3, with TRBD2 matching over 7 bases. The CDR3 is made up of 14 amino acids. CDR1 and CDR2 (germline): MDHEN, SYDVKM. V gave up 4 bases and J gave up 2 bases; unmatched junction bases: 3. CDR3 bases: TGTGCCAGCAGTTCAAGCGGGACCACAGATACGCAGTATTTT. Its translation: CASSSSGTTDTQYF. Full variable domain (missing parts from reference TRBV28 and TRBJ2-3): DVKVTQSSRYLVKRTGEKVFLECVQDMDHENMFWYRQDPGLGLRLIYFSYDVKMKEKGDIPEGYSVSREKKERFSLILESASTNQTSMYLCASSSSGTTDTQYFGPGTRLTVL.